The 3 T cell receptor beta chains listed next were all sequenced from one sample in a study of a mutant IDH1 vaccine in newly diagnosed glioma. The antigens of these receptors remain unknown. TCRdb keeps only in-frame clones here, not all; method: immunoSEQ multiplex PCR. Among about 30,000 clones listed, approximately 80% were seen once. Time point denoted: week 5, during vaccination. Topical imiquimod accompanied each vaccine dose, which consisted of 300 ug of mutant IDH1 20-mer peptide. The sequenced sample was PBMCs, obtained from a glioma patient whose treatment included an IDH1 peptide vaccine. All receptors derive from a man aged 25 to 40 with glioma.

The V call is TRBV29-1, the J call TRBJ2-1; 9 nucleotides align to TRBD2. From germline, CDR1 is SQVTM and CDR2 ANQGSEA. The CDR3 has 15 residues. V lost 0 bases and J lost 4; bases outside the gene matches: 4. The CDR3 nucleotides are TGCAGCGTTGAAGATGGGGGACTAGCTTACAATGAGCAGTTCTTC. This encodes CSVEDGGLAYNEQFF.

J is TRBJ1-2 and V is TRBV6-5; no reliable D call. The V gene's germline CDR1 is MNHEY and CDR2 SVGAGI. This CDR3 has 14 amino acids. Deletions cut 11 bases from V and 2 bases from J, with 18 bases between. Here the CDR3 DNA reads TGTGCCTCCTGTGGCAGACGGCAAAACTATGGCTACACCTTC. It codes for CASCGRRQNYGYTF.

This chain links TRBV7-2 with TRBJ2-6; the match to TRBD1 covers 10 bases. CDR3 size: 19 residues. Trimming at V came to 5 bases and at J to 0 bases, leaving 10 bases not matched to a gene. Per germline, CDR1 SGHTA and CDR2 FQGNSA. The CDR3 spells CASSKDPGQGISGANVLTF. The CDR3 coding sequence is TGTGCCAGCAGCAAAGACCCGGGACAGGGGATCTCTGGGGCCAACGTCCTGACTTTC.